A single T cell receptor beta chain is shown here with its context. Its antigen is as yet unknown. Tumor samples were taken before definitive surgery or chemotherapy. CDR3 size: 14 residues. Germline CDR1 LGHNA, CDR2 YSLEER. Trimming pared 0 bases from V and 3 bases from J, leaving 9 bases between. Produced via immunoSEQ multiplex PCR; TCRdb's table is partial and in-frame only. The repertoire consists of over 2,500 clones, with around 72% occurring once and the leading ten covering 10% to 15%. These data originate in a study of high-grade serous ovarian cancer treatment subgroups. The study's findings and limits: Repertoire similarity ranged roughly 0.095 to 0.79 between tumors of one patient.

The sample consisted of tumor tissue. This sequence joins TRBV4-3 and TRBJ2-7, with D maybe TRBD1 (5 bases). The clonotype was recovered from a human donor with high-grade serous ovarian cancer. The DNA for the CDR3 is TGCGCCAGCAGCCAAGATAGGGGATACTACGAGCAGTACTTC. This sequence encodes CASSQDRGYYEQYF.